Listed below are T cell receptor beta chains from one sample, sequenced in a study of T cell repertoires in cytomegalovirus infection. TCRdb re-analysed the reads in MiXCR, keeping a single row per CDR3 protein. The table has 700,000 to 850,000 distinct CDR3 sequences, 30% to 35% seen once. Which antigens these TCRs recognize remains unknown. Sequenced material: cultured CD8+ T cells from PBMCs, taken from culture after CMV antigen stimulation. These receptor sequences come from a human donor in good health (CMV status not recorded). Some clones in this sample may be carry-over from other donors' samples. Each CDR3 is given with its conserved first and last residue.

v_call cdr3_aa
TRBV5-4 CASSLEQDQAEQYF
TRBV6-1 CATDIQYF
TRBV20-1 CSARDLTGVDSNQPQHF
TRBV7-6 CASSLDRKKAFF
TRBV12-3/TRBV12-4 CASSPQGYQPQHF
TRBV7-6 CASSSYRGLRDNEQFF
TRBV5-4 CASSETGDSYNEQFF
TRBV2 CASKGLAGYNEQFF
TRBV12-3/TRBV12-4 CASSRRGPDRHF
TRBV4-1 CASSQDPDPETQYF
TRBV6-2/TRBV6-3 CASSYGLAGTFSYEQYF
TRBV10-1 CASSKAEGTDTQYF
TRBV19 CASSARAMSYNEQFF
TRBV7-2 CASSLRLAGDTQYF
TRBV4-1 CASSQGQGGNVQFF
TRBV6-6 CASSLRDKTDTQYF
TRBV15 CATSRVGRSQPQHF
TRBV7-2 CASSLDSLNYSNQPQHF
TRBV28 CASSGDRDNEQFF
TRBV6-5 CASSLPGFEAFF
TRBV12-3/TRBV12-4 CASSFVGTDGYTF
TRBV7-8 CASTPGLAGVSSYNEQFF
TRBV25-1 CASSFRVSNEQFF
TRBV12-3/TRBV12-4 CASTLGGFQPQHF
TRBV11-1 CANSPGQGYGYTF
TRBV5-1 CASSPADRAYNEQFF
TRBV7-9 CASSFPDESYYGYTF
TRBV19 CASSMAGYNSPLHF
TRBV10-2 CASAPGPSNEQFF
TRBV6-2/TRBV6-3 CASSYLRGLAGGSSYNEQFF
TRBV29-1 CSVSPGQGFSGELFF
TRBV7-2 CASSLLGAPPTQYF
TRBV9 CASSVWGRSGSNTGELFF
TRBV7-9 CASSTRLATSTDTQYF
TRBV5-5 CASSTDRISGNTIYF
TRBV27 CASSFSLAYASTDTQYF
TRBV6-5 CASSYSSVLTDTQYF
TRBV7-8 CASSFPGQGSYGYTF
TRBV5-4 CTSSLRGTDTQYF
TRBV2 CASRGQGPSNYGYTF
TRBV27 CASSLVLAGELFF
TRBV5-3 CASSLKGPQSSYEQYF
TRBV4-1 CASSTGLADEQFF
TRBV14 CASSQTRGASTDTQYF
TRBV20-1 CSARDWDLGQNTEAFF
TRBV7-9 CASSSSRDGAGPNEKLFF
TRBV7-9 CASSLAVGLYSYEQYF
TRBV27 CASSLSPSYEQYF
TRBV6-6 CASSYVGAGEQFF
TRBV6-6 CASSYLTGLNQPQHF
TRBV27 CASGQTENYGYTF
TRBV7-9 CASSFLDGFNEKLFF
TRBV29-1 CSVDDKFRQGPIYGYTF
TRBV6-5 CASSRRERNTEAFF
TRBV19 CASSIGQGDYNEQFF